This entry concerns a single T cell receptor beta chain. Researchers sorted participants into cohorts using their self-reported clinical history. Two negative PCRs, clearance, or symptom resolution had been documented for recovered Cohort 3 donors. Per the authors' pipeline: The assay estimated nucleated cells by amplifying reference gene primers. TCRdb keeps only in-frame clones here, not all; method: immunoSEQ multiplex PCR. V and J calls and clone size are given by that table; D and trimming were obtained from the DNA. Of 300,000 to 450,000 clones in the sample, roughly 91% were seen once. This specimen comes from a study of blood T cell repertoires in COVID-19. Study-wide background: PBMCs, B-cell-depleted T cells, or T cells were the source of the cDNA or gDNA that made up the material.

The CDR3 runs 14 residues. V was cut by 4 bases and J by 2 bases, with 12 bases left in between. CDR1 is MDHEN, CDR2 SYDVKM, per germline. The rearrangement joins TRBV28 to TRBJ2-7; tentative D call: TRBD2 (5 bases). The sample taken for sequencing was PBMCs or T cells enriched from blood (not recorded which). This sequence was found in a woman between 18 and 29 years old who had recovered from COVID-19. CDR3 coding DNA: TGTGCCAGCAGTTCCCGGGATGCTCCCTACGAGCAGTACTTC. This encodes CASSSRDAPYEQYF.